This T cell receptor beta chain appears in the sequencing data of a study of T cell responses to AZD1222 COVID-19 vaccine. Regarding the study as a whole: Baseline seropositivity occurred in only a handful of AZD1222 recipients. Spike-specific TCR repertoires showed rising breadth and depth after two AZD1222 doses. The sample set comprised mostly white British donors with more females, and clonal diversity was possibly underestimated.

Repertoires were generated with immunoSEQ multiplex PCR, while TCRdb's copy carries only in-frame clones and drops some. Altogether 55,000 to 65,000 clones are present, about 80% being singletons, with the ten largest covering roughly 3.5%. Analyses pooled second doses at about 4 or about 12 weeks. A remark on this clone: What it binds is not known.

This sequence originates from an adult who received the AZD1222 COVID-19 vaccine. Specimen: peripheral blood, collected 28 days after the second AZD1222 dose.

DNA of the CDR3: TGTGCCAGCAGTTTACCCGGGGAGGCTACTGGAGAGCAGTACTTC. Translating gives CASSLPGEATGEQYF. The rearrangement links TRBV28 to TRBJ2-7; D is perhaps TRBD2 (6 bases). The CDR3 totals 15 residues. Per germline, CDR1 MDHEN and CDR2 SYDVKM. V was trimmed by 2 bases and J by 7 bases, leaving 18 bases between them. The full variable domain, rest sourced from reference TRBV28 and TRBJ2-7, is DVKVTQSSRYLVKRTGEKVFLECVQDMDHENMFWYRQDPGLGLRLIYFSYDVKMKEKGDIPEGYSVSREKKERFSLILESASTNQTSMYLCASSLPGEATGEQYFGPGTRLTVT.